A single sample gave rise to the 21 T cell receptor beta chains below, sequenced in a study of shared clonotypes between healthy human individuals. Clones were read by immunoSEQ multiplex PCR, and TCRdb kept only the in-frame ones, dropping some. The data contain 100,000 or so clones, about 45% of them singletons. Sequencing used PBMCs. These receptor sequences come from a woman in her thirties or forties in good health. Some clones in this sample may be carry-over from other donors' samples.

The rearrangement joins TRBV18 to TRBJ1-1; TRBD1 is a possible D gene (6 bases). The CDR3 sequence is 15 residues long. The V end was cut by 4 bases, the J end by 1 base, with 13 bases between. Germline V gene sequence: CDR1 KGHSH, CDR2 LQKENI. CDR3 in amino acids: CASSRNDRKNTEAFF. The CDR3 DNA is TGTGCCAGCTCACGAAATGACAGGAAGAACACTGAAGCTTTCTTT.

The rearrangement links TRBV5-1 to TRBJ1-2; D not certain. CDR3 size: 15 residues. The germline CDR1 and CDR2 sequences are SGHRS and YFSETQ. V lost 0 bases, J lost 8 bases, and 17 bases lay in between. CDR3 region: CASSLEQWSRRGYTF. CDR3 nucleotide sequence: TGCGCCAGCAGCTTGGAACAGTGGTCGAGGAGGGGCTACACCTTC.

This clone came up many times. The V call is TRBV15, the J call TRBJ2-1; 10 bases match TRBD2. V was clipped by 5 bases and J by 6 bases; unmatched bases: 7. CDR3 length: 15 amino acids. Germline V CDR1 and CDR2: LNHNV, YYDKDF (reference sequence). The CDR3 DNA sequence: TGTGCCACCAGCGCTCTAGCGGGAGCTGGCAATGAGCAGTTCTTC. This translates into CATSALAGAGNEQFF.

The chain has TRBV11-2 and TRBJ2-2; D may be TRBD1 (5 bases). Trimming pared 7 bases from V and 1 base from J, leaving 13 bases between. The CDR3 is made up of 15 amino acids. Germline V gene data show CDR1 as SGHAT and CDR2 as FQNNGV. CDR3 residues: CASNRQPMNTGELFF. DNA of the CDR3: TGTGCCAGCAACCGACAGCCGATGAACACCGGGGAGCTGTTTTTT.

This clone has just one count. This chain links TRBV29-1 with TRBJ2-7; no clear D gene. V was clipped by 7 bases and J by 0 bases, with 16 bases between them. This CDR3 region has 14 residues. Germline V CDR1 and CDR2: SQVTM, ANQGSEA. CDR3 in amino acids: CSAATRGFSYEQYF. CDR3 bases: TGCAGCGCCGCTACCAGAGGCTTCTCCTACGAGCAGTACTTC.

The V gene is TRBV28, the J gene TRBJ2-7; D gene unclear. The CDR3 has 11 amino acids. Looked up from germline, CDR1 is MDHEN and CDR2 is SYDVKM. V gave up 11 bases and J gave up 7 bases, with 15 bases separating them. CDR3 sequence reads: CAAVNYKEQYF. The CDR3 nucleotides are TGTGCCGCGGTAAATTACAAGGAGCAGTACTTC.

The V and J genes are TRBV9 and TRBJ2-6; D is possibly TRBD1 or TRBD2 (6 bases each). The V gene lost 4 bases and the J gene lost 4 bases, with 21 bases spanning the gap. Looked up from germline, CDR1 is SGDLS and CDR2 is YYNGEE. This CDR3 comprises 18 residues. The CDR3 nucleotides are TGTGCCAGCAGCCCTACGACAGGAGGGGCGGCAGGGGCCAACGTCCTGACTTTC. This codes for CASSPTTGGAAGANVLTF.

This clone was counted a few times. The V gene is TRBV28, the J gene TRBJ2-7; a possible D gene is TRBD1 (6 bases). CDR1 and CDR2 from the germline V gene are MDHEN and SYDVKM. This CDR3 has 14 residues. The V end lost 2 bases, the J end lost 2 bases, and 10 bases lay between the germline ends. CDR3 DNA sequence: TGTGCCAGCAGTTTAAGTCAGGGGACCTACGAGCAGTACTTC. It translates to CASSLSQGTYEQYF.

This clone has more than one count but fewer than ten. This chain joins TRBV5-5 and TRBJ2-7, with D perhaps TRBD1 or TRBD2 (6 bases each). Deletions cut 6 bases from V and 0 bases from J, with 10 bases between. CDR3 length: 13 residues. Per germline, CDR1 SGHKS and CDR2 YYEKEE (reference sequence). The CDR3 reads CASMRDNSYEQYF. DNA for the CDR3: TGTGCCAGCATGCGGGACAACTCCTACGAGCAGTACTTC.

On this clone: This probably arose from a read error, given a far larger clone one base away. At the DNA level, this CDR3 is encoded by other sequences in the same sample as well. The CDR3 DNA sequence: TGCAGCGTTGATAGGGGAGGTAACTACGGCTACACCTTC. It specifies CSVDRGGNYGYTF. The chain uses TRBV29-1 and TRBJ1-2; a weak D match, TRBD1 (5 bases). This CDR3 has 13 residues. In germline, CDR1 is SQVTM, CDR2 ANQGSEA.

This clone was seen repeatedly, ten times or more. The V gene is TRBV28, the J gene TRBJ1-2, with D perhaps TRBD1 (6 bases). CDR1 and CDR2 (germline): MDHEN, SYDVKM. The CDR3 totals 14 residues. V lost 3 bases to trimming and J lost 8 bases, with 16 bases between them. This CDR3 reads CASSFYGGLDGYTF. For the CDR3, the DNA is TGTGCCAGCAGTTTTTATGGGGGGCTTGACGGCTACACCTTC.

The chain recombines TRBV28 with TRBJ1-2, with 9 bases aligning to TRBD1. J was trimmed by 6 bases and V by 6 bases; bases with no gene match: 14. CDR3 length: 16 residues. CDR1 is MDHEN, CDR2 SYDVKM, per germline. The CDR3 loop reads CASSDSLGRQGDGYTF. The CDR3 coding sequence is TGTGCCAGCAGCGATAGTTTGGGGCGACAGGGGGATGGCTACACCTTC.

Worth noting for this clone: A much larger clone lies one base from this, so it may be a read error. The V gene is TRBV6-4, the J gene TRBJ2-6, with TRBD2 as a possible D gene (6 bases). Germline CDR1 MRHNA, CDR2 SNTAGT. The CDR3 is 15 amino acids. The chain's CDR3 is CASSEDPGGASVLTF. The CDR3 region has the DNA TGTGCCAGCAGTGAGGACCCAGGCGGGGCCAGCGTCCTGACTTTC.

This clone was recorded many times. Distinct nucleotide sequences in the sample also encode this CDR3. CDR3 nucleotide sequence: TGTGCCACCAGCCGGGGGTACACTGAAGCTTTCTTT. Encoded protein: CATSRGYTEAFF. The chain employs TRBV15 and TRBJ1-1, with TRBD1 as a possible D gene (5 bases). The CDR3 is 12 residues long. With 5 bases removed from V and 3 bases from J, the gap between germline ends came to 7 bases. CDR1 is LNHNV, CDR2 YYDKDF, per germline (reference sequence).

The genes are TRBV9 and TRBJ1-2; no clear D. From germline, CDR1 is SGDLS and CDR2 YYNGEE. V was clipped by 3 bases and J by 7 bases, with 16 bases between them. The CDR3 spans 14 residues. CDR3 in DNA: TGTGCCAGCAGCGCTGGAGAAACCCCCGTTGGCTACACCTTC. This sequence encodes CASSAGETPVGYTF.

This chain joins TRBV30 and TRBJ2-7; 10 bases are a match to TRBD1. The CDR3 contains 13 residues. From germline, CDR1 is GTSNPN and CDR2 SVGIG (reference sequence). Here the CDR3 DNA reads TGTGCTTGGGGTGGGACAGGGGACTACGAGCAGTACTTC. This codes for CAWGGTGDYEQYF.

The CDR3 reads CATSNQGRSEKLFF. In nucleotides, the CDR3 is TGTGCCACCAGCAACCAGGGGAGGAGTGAAAAACTGTTTTTT. The J gene is TRBJ1-4, the V gene TRBV15; D is possibly TRBD1 (6 bases). Germline V gene data show CDR1 as LNHNV and CDR2 as YYDKDF (reference sequence). CDR3 length equals 14 residues. V was clipped by 4 bases and J by 7 bases, with 13 bases between them. Filled out from reference TRBV15 and TRBJ1-4, the complete variable domain reads DAMVIQNPRYQVTQFGKPVTLSCSQTLNHNVMYWYQQKSSQAPKLLFHYYDKDFNNEADTPDNFQSRRPNTSFCFLDIRSPGLGDTAMYLCATSNQGRSEKLFFGSGTQLSVL.

The chain recombines TRBV30 with TRBJ2-7; TRBD1 aligns across 9 bases. Germline V gene data show CDR1 as GTSNPN and CDR2 as SVGIG (reference sequence). After removal of 3 bases from V and 3 bases from J, the junction contained 6 bases not matched to a gene. This CDR3 is 14 amino acids long. The DNA of the CDR3 is TGTGCCTGGAGAGGACAGGGGAGACTCTACGAGCAGTACTTC. Protein: CAWRGQGRLYEQYF.

This clone was counted many times. The chain links TRBV7-8 to TRBJ1-1; tentative D call: TRBD1 (5 bases). Germline V gives CDR1 SGHVS, CDR2 FQNEAQ. CDR3 length equals 12 residues. V was cut by 5 bases and J by 9 bases, with 13 bases left in between. The CDR3 is CASSQIQGQAFF. CDR3 sequence (DNA): TGTGCCAGCAGCCAAATTCAGGGTCAAGCTTTCTTT.

The rearrangement uses TRBV29-1 and TRBJ2-7, with unresolved D. CDR1 is SQVTM and CDR2 is ANQGSEA in the germline V gene. V was shortened by 8 bases and J by 1 base, with 9 bases between the two germline ends. CDR3 length: 11 residues. This CDR3 reads CSFRLSYEQYF. The DNA of the CDR3 is TGCAGCTTTAGACTTTCCTACGAGCAGTACTTC.

The V gene is TRBV7-3, the J gene TRBJ2-1, with TRBD2 matching over 12 bases. The ends lost 5 bases at V and 15 bases at J; junction bases unmatched: 8. The CDR3 is 13 residues long. The V gene's germline CDR1 is SGHTA and CDR2 FQGTGA. The CDR3 bases are TGTGCCAGCAGCGAAAGGACTAGCGGGATTCTGTTCTTC. Its translation: CASSERTSGILFF.